This T cell receptor beta chain was retrieved from a study of blood T cell repertoires in COVID-19. Study at large: There were acute and convalescent COVID-19 samples, and they came from the United States, Italy and Spain. In each case, the material was cDNA or gDNA derived from T cells, B-cell-depleted T cells, or PBMCs.

In the original analysis: Scientists estimated how many nucleated cells there were by amplifying reference gene primers. Assay used: immunoSEQ multiplex PCR; TCRdb lists only in-frame clones, some missing. V and J calls and clone size are those listed in that table; D and trimming were worked out from the DNA. This table has approximately 100,000 clones, roughly 87% appearing once. The CDR3 is 13 amino acids. The junction had 5 bases not matched to a gene; V was cut back by 6 bases and J by 8 bases. Germline CDR1 is SQVTM and CDR2 is ANQGSEA. Sample: peripheral blood. V is TRBV29-1 and J is TRBJ2-1, with 12 bases identical to TRBD2. This sequence originates from a woman in her fifties or sixties with acute or convalescent COVID-19. The CDR3: CSVRLAGGDEQFF. In DNA form, the CDR3 reads TGCAGCGTCCGTCTAGCGGGAGGGGATGAGCAGTTCTTC.